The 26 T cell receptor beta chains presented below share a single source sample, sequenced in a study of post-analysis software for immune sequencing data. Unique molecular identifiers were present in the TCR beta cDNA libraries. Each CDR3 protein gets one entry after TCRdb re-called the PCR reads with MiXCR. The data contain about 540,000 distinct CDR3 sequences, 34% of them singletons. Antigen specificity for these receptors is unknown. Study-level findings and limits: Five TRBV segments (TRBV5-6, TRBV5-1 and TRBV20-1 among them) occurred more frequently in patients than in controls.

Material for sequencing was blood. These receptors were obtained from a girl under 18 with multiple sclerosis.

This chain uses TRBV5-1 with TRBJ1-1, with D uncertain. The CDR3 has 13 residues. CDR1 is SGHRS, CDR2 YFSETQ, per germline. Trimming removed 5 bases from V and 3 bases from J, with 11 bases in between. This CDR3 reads CASSRVTDTEAFF. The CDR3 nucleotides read TGCGCCAGCAGTCGGGTGACGGACACTGAAGCTTTCTTT.

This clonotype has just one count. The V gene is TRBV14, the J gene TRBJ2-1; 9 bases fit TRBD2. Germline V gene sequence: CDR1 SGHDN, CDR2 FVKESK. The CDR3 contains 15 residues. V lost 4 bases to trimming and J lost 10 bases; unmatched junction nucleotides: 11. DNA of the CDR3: TGTGCCAGCAGCCTACCGGGACTAGCCGCGCGCGAGCAGTTCTTC. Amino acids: CASSLPGLAAREQFF. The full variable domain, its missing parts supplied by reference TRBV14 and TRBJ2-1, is EAGVTQFPSHSVIEKGQTVTLRCDPISGHDNLYWYRRVMGKEIKFLLHFVKESKQDESGMPNNRFLAERTGGTYSTLKVQPAELEDSGVYFCASSLPGLAAREQFFGPGTRLTVL.

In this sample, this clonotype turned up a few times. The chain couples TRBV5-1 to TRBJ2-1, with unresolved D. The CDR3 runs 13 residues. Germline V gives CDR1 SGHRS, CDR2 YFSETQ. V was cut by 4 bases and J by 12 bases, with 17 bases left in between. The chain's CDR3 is CASSLRVSSGQFF. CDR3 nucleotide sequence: TGCGCCAGCAGCCTAAGAGTTTCGAGTGGGCAGTTCTTC.

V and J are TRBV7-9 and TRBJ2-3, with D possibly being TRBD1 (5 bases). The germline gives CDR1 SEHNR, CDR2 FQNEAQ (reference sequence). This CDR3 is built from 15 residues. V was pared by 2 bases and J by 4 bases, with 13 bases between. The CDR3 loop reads CASSLSPKGSDTQYF. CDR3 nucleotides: TGTGCCAGCAGCTTATCGCCTAAGGGGTCAGATACGCAGTATTTT.

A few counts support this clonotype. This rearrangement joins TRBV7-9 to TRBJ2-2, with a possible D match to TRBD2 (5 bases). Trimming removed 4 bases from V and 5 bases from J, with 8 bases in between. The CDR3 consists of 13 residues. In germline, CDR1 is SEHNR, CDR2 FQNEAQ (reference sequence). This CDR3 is CASSSGRTGELFF. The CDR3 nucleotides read TGTGCCAGCAGCTCGGGGAGAACCGGGGAGCTGTTTTTT. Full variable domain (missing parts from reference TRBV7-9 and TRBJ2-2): DTGVSQNPRHKITKRGQNVTFRCDPISEHNRLYWYRQTLGQGPEFLTYFQNEAQLEKSRLLSDRFSAERPKGSFSTLEIQRTEQGDSAMYLCASSSGRTGELFFGEGSRLTVL.

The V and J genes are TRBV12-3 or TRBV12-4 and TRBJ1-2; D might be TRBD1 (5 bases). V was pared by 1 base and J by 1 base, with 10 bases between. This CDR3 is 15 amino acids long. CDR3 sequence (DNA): TGTGCCAGCAGTTTAGGCAGGGCTGTTAACTATGGCTACACCTTC. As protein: CASSLGRAVNYGYTF.

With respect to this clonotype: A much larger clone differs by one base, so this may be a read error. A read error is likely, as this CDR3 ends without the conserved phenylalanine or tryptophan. The CDR3 DNA is TGCAGCGTCACCCAACCAGGGGATGATGGCTACACCTTA. Translating it yields CSVTQPGDDGYTL. This chain connects TRBV29-1 to TRBJ1-2; D may be TRBD1 (6 bases). Germline CDR1 and CDR2: SQVTM and ANQGSEA. V dropped 6 bases and J dropped 6 bases, with 17 bases sitting between them. This CDR3 contains 13 residues.

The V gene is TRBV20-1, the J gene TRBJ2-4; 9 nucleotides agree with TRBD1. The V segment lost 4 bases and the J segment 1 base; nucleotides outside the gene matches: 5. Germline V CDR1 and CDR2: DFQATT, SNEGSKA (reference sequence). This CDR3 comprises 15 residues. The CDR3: CSATIQGAAKNIQYF. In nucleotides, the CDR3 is TGCAGTGCTACCATACAGGGGGCCGCCAAAAACATTCAGTACTTC.

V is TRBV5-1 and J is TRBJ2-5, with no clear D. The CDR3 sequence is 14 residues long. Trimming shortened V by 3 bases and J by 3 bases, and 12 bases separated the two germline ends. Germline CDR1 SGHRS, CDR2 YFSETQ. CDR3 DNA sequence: TGCGCCAGCAGCTCCTACCTGAGAGAAGAGACCCAGTACTTC. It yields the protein CASSSYLREETQYF.

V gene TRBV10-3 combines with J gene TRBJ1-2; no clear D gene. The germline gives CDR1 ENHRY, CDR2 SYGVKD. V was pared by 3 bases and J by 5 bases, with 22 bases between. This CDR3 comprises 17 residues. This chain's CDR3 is CAISDAFRPTREYGYTF. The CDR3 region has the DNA TGTGCCATCAGTGACGCCTTTAGACCCACTAGAGAGTATGGCTACACCTTC.

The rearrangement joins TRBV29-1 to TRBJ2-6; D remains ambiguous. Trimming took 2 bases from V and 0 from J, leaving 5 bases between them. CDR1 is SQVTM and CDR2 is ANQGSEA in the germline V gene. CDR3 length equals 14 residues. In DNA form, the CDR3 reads TGCAGCGTTGAACTCAGCTCTGGGGCCAACGTCCTGACTTTC. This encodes CSVELSSGANVLTF.

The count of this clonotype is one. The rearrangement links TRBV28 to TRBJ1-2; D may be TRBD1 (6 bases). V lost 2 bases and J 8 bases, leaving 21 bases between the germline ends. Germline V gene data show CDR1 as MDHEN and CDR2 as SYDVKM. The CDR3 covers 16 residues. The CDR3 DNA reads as TGTGCCAGCAGTTTAGGGGAAACAGGGTTAAGTAAGGGCTACACCTTC. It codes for CASSLGETGLSKGYTF.

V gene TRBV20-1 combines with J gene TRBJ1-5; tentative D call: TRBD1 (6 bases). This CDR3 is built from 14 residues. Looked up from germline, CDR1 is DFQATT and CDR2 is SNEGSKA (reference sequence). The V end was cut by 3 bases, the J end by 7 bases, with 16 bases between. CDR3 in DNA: TGCAGTGCTAGCGGGACAATTTTGGCGCAGCCCCAGCATTTT. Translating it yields CSASGTILAQPQHF.

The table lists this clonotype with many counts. The chain's CDR3 is CASKGVRGTEAFF. The CDR3 DNA sequence: TGTGCCAGCAAAGGGGTTCGGGGCACTGAAGCTTTCTTT. The V and J genes are TRBV6-6 and TRBJ1-1; a possible D gene is TRBD1 (5 bases). The CDR3 runs 13 residues. The V gene lost 7 bases and the J gene lost 4 bases, with 13 bases spanning the gap. Germline loops: CDR1 MNHNY, CDR2 SVGAGI (reference sequence).

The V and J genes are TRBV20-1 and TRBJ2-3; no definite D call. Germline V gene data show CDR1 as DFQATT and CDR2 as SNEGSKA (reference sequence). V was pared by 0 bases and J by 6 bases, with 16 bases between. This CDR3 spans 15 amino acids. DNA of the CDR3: TGCAGTGCTAGAGATGGGTTGCCCAGAGACGATACGCAGTATTTT. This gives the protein CSARDGLPRDDTQYF.

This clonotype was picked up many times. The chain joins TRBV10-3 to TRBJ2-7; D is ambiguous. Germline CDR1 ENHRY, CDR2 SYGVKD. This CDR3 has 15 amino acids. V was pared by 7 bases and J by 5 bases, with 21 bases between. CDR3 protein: CAITDNPAPSNEQYF. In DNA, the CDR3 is TGTGCCATCACCGATAACCCAGCGCCTTCGAACGAGCAGTACTTC.

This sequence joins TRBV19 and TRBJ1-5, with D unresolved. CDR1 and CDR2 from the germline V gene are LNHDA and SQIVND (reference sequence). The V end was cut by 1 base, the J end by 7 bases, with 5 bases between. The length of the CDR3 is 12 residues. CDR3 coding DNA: TGTGCCAGTAGTATAGTCCAGCAGCCCCAGCATTTT. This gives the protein CASSIVQQPQHF.

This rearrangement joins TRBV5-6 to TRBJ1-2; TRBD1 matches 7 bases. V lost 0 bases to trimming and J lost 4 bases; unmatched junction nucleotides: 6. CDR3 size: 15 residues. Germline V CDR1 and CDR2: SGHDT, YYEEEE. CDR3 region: CASSLGQGLPYGYTF. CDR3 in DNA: TGTGCCAGCAGCTTGGGACAGGGCCTTCCCTATGGCTACACCTTC.

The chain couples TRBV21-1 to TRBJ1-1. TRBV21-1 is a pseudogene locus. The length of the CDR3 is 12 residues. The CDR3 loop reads CASRPENTEAFF. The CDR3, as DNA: TGTGCCAGCAGGCCGGAGAACACTGAAGCTTTCTTT.

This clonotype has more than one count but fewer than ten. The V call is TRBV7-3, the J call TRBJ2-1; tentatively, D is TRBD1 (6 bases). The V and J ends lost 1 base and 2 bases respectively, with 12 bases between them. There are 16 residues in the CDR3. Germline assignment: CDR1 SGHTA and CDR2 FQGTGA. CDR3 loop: CASSLRFGTTYNEQFF. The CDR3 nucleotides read TGTGCCAGCAGCTTAAGATTCGGGACAACCTACAATGAGCAGTTCTTC.

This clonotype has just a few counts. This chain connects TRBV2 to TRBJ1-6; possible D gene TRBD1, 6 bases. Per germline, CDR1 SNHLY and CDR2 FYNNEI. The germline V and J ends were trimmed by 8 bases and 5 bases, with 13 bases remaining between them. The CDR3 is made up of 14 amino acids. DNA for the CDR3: TGTGCCAGCGAACAGGGTACCAATAATTCACCCCTCCACTTT. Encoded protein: CASEQGTNNSPLHF.

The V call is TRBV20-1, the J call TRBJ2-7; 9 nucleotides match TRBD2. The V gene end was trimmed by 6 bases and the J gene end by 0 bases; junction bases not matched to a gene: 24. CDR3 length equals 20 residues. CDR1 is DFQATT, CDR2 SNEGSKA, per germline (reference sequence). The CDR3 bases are TGCAGTGCGCAGTTGCCCTCTTCGGGTAGCGGGGGTATCCTCTCCTACGAGCAGTACTTC. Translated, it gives CSAQLPSSGSGGILSYEQYF.

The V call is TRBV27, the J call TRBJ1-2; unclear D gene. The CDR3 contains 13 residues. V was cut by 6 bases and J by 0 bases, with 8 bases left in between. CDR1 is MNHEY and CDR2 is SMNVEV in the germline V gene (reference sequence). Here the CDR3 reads CASRGDSNYGYTF. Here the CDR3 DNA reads TGTGCCAGCAGGGGTGATTCTAACTATGGCTACACCTTC.

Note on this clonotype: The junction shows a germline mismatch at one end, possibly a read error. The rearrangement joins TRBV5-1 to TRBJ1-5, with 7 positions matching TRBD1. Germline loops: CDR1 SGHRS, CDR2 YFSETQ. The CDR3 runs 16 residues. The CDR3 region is CASSLASAGGNQPRHF. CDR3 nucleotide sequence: TGCGCCAGCAGCTTGGCCTCGGCAGGGGGGAATCAGCCCCGGCATTTT.

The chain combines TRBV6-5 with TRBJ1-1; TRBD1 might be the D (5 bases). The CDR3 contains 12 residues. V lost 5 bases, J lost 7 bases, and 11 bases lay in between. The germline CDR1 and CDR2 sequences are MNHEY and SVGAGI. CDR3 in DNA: TGTGCCAGCAGTGCACGCAGGGATGAAGCTTTCTTT. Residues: CASSARRDEAFF.

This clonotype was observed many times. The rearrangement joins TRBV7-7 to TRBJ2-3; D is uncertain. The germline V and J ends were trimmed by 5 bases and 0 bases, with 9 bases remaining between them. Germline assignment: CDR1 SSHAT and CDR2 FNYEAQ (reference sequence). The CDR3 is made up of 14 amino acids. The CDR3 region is CASSPTPSTDTQYF. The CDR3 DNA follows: TGTGCCAGCAGCCCCACGCCGAGCACAGATACGCAGTATTTT.